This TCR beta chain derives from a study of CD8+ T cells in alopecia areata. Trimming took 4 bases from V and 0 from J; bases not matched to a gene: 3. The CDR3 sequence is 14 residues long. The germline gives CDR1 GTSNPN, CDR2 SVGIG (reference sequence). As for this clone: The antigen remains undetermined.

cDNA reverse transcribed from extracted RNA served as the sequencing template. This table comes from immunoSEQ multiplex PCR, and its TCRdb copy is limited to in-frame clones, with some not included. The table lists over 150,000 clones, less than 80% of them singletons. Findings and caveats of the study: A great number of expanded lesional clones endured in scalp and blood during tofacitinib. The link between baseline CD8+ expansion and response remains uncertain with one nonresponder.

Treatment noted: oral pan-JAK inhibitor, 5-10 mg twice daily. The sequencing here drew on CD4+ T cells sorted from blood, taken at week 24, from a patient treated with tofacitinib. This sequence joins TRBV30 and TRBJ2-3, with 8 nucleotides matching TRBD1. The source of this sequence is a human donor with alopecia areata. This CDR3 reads CAWKQGASTDTQYF. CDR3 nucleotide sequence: TGTGCCTGGAAGCAGGGGGCTAGCACAGATACGCAGTATTTT. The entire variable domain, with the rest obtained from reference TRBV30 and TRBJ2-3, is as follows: SQTIHQWPATLVQPVGSPLSLECTVEGTSNPNLYWYRQAAGRGLQLLFYSVGIGQISSEVPQNLSASRPQDRQFILSSKKLLLSDSGFYLCAWKQGASTDTQYFGPGTRLTVL.